This entry lists 14 T cell receptor beta chains sequenced from one sample in a study of regulatory T cells in long-lasting Graves disease. Combining iRepertoire HTBI primers with Arm-PCR of CDR3 regions, the authors built TCR beta libraries. TCRdb itself ran the multiplex PCR reads through MiXCR, one entry per CDR3 protein. This sample has fewer than 450,000 distinct CDR3 sequences, with over 12% found just once. Sample time point: newly diagnosed GD, antithyroid drugs for less than 3 months. PBMCs provided the RNA from which the TCR library was made. These data were also reused for a study on T cells in Graves' hyperthyroidism and ophthalmopathy.

Source: peripheral blood mononuclear cells (PBMCs), taken at new diagnosis, from a patient treated with antithyroid drugs. Every receptor here comes from a woman aged 40 to 49 with Graves disease.

J is TRBJ2-5 and V is TRBV6-5; 10 bases agree with TRBD1. The CDR3 has 14 residues. J gave up 6 bases and V 4 bases, and 5 bases lay outside the gene matches. Germline V gene sequence: CDR1 MNHEY, CDR2 SVGAGI. The CDR3 sequence is CASSFSGQGKTQYF. The CDR3 coding sequence is TGTGCCAGCAGTTTCTCGGGACAGGGGAAGACCCAGTACTTC.

The chain joins TRBV9 to TRBJ1-5; D unresolved. The V end was cut by 3 bases, the J end by 0 bases, with 4 bases between. Germline CDR1 SGDLS, CDR2 YYNGEE. The CDR3 has 13 residues. The CDR3 nucleotides are TGTGCCAGCAGCGAGAATAGCAATCAGCCCCAGCATTTT. Its protein product is CASSENSNQPQHF. The whole variable domain, remainder taken from reference TRBV9 and TRBJ1-5, is DSGVTQTPKHLITATGQRVTLRCSPRSGDLSVYWYQQSLDQGLQFLIQYYNGEERAKGNILERFSAQQFPDLHSELNLSSLELGDSALYFCASSENSNQPQHFGDGTRLSIL.

This clonotype was recorded many times. The chain has TRBV18 and TRBJ1-6, with TRBD1 as a possible D gene (5 bases). Trimming shortened V by 1 base and J by 7 bases, and 8 bases separated the two germline ends. This CDR3 has 14 amino acids. The germline CDR1 and CDR2 sequences are KGHSH and LQKENI. CDR3 DNA sequence: TGTGCCAGCTCACCACAGGGACGGAATTCACCCCTCCACTTT. It yields the protein CASSPQGRNSPLHF.

This clonotype was found many times. V usage is TRBV27 and J usage is TRBJ1-1, with 7 bases fitting TRBD1. Germline loops: CDR1 MNHEY, CDR2 SMNVEV (reference sequence). With 4 bases clipped from V and 7 bases from J, the junction kept 6 bases outside the gene matches. The CDR3 consists of 13 residues. The CDR3 spells CASSSLRDSEAFF. DNA for the CDR3: TGTGCCAGCAGTTCCCTCCGGGACAGTGAAGCTTTCTTT.

This clonotype was counted at least ten times. J is TRBJ2-3 and V is TRBV3-1; weak D call: TRBD2 (5 bases). The V end was cut by 0 bases, the J end by 2 bases, with 18 bases between. Per germline, CDR1 LGHDT and CDR2 YNNKEL (reference sequence). This CDR3 is 18 amino acids long. The DNA for the CDR3 is TGTGCCAGCAGCCAAGATCCCTGGACTGCCACAACCACAGATACGCAGTATTTT. This codes for CASSQDPWTATTTDTQYF.

This clonotype has at least ten counts. The chain recombines TRBV20-1 with TRBJ2-1; the match to TRBD2 covers 9 bases. The germline gives CDR1 DFQATT, CDR2 SNEGSKA (reference sequence). V trimming: 4 bases; J trimming: 7 bases; junction bases outside the gene matches: 14. The CDR3 covers 16 residues. The CDR3 sequence: CSATRLGGRAENEQFF. The CDR3 DNA reads TGCAGTGCTACCCGTTTAGGCGGGAGGGCCGAGAATGAGCAGTTCTTC.

This clonotype has ten or more counts. V usage is TRBV11-2 and J usage is TRBJ2-2; 8 nucleotides align to TRBD2. Germline CDR1 SGHAT, CDR2 FQNNGV. V was pared by 5 bases and J by 3 bases, with 5 bases of the junction left unmatched. This CDR3 is built from 15 residues. As DNA, the CDR3 is TGTGCCAGCAGCCAGACCGGGGGGGACACCGGGGAGCTGTTTTTT. Amino acids: CASSQTGGDTGELFF. Supplemented by reference TRBV11-2 and TRBJ2-2, the full variable domain reads EAGVAQSPRYKIIEKRQSVAFWCNPISGHATLYWYQQILGQGPKLLIQFQNNGVVDDSQLPKDRFSAERLKGVDSTLKIQPAKLEDSAVYLCASSQTGGDTGELFFGEGSRLTVL.

This clonotype showed up many times. The CDR3 region has the DNA TGTGCCAGCAACCACCTAAGGAGGCAGGACTTCTCCTACGAGCAGTACTTC. Protein product: CASNHLRRQDFSYEQYF. The chain employs TRBV6-1 and TRBJ2-7; a weak D match, TRBD2 (5 bases). Germline V gene sequence: CDR1 MNHNS, CDR2 SASEGT. V shed 7 bases and J shed 0 bases, with 22 bases lying between them. The CDR3 covers 17 residues.

This clonotype occurred a few times. The chain joins TRBV18 to TRBJ2-1, with D hard to call. Germline V gene data show CDR1 as KGHSH and CDR2 as LQKENI. CDR3 length: 13 residues. Trimming shortened V by 2 bases and J by 4 bases, and 6 bases separated the two germline ends. In DNA form, the CDR3 reads TGTGCCAGCTCACCAGCGATTTACAATGAGCAGTTCTTC. Translating it yields CASSPAIYNEQFF.

This clonotype was observed at least ten times. This sequence joins TRBV11-2 and TRBJ1-1; D unclear. This CDR3 contains 12 residues. From germline, CDR1 is SGHAT and CDR2 FQNNGV. The ends were cut back, 5 bases at V and 6 bases at J, with 10 bases in the middle. The CDR3: CASSPPGSEAFF. The CDR3 region has the DNA TGTGCCAGCAGCCCGCCGGGATCTGAAGCTTTCTTT.

This clonotype was seen only a few times. The genes are TRBV25-1 and TRBJ1-1; D gene ambiguous. V lost 1 base to trimming and J lost 11 bases, with 14 bases between them. Germline V gene lookup returns CDR1 MGHDK and CDR2 SYGVNS. There are 13 residues in the CDR3. The DNA of the CDR3 is TGTGCCAGCAGTGAATCCCTTAGACCGCGTGCTTTCTTT. Its translation is CASSESLRPRAFF.

At least ten counts were recorded for this clonotype. The chain links TRBV28 to TRBJ2-5; D perhaps matches TRBD1 (5 bases). This CDR3 is 14 amino acids long. With 2 bases removed from V and 5 bases from J, the gap between germline ends came to 12 bases. The germline V gene encodes CDR1 MDHEN and CDR2 SYDVKM. In DNA form, the CDR3 reads TGTGCCAGCAGTTTAACCCGAAGGGGCGAGACCCAGTACTTC. Translation: CASSLTRRGETQYF.

The chain joins TRBV19 to TRBJ1-5; 8 bases fit TRBD1. The trim removed 8 bases at V and 2 bases at J, leaving 8 bases unmatched. This CDR3 contains 15 residues. Germline-derived CDR1 and CDR2 are LNHDA and SQIVND (reference sequence). In DNA, the CDR3 is TGTGCCAGTTTGAGGACAGGGACTGGCAATCAGCCCCAGCATTTT. Translated, it gives CASLRTGTGNQPQHF. Combining the CDR3 with reference TRBV19 and TRBJ1-5 gives the whole variable domain DGGITQSPKYLFRKEGQNVTLSCEQNLNHDAMYWYRQDPGQGLRLIYYSQIVNDFQKGDIAEGYSVSREKKESFPLTVTSAQKNPTAFYLCASLRTGTGNQPQHFGDGTRLSIL.

This clonotype was detected many times. The J gene is TRBJ2-5, the V gene TRBV11-3; D remains unclear. CDR3 size: 15 residues. The germline V and J ends were trimmed by 1 base and 7 bases, with 16 bases remaining between them. Germline CDR1 is SGHNT and CDR2 is YENEEA. In nucleotides, the CDR3 is TGTGCCAGCAGCTTAGGGTACAGTACCCGCGGGACCCAGTACTTC. It encodes CASSLGYSTRGTQYF.